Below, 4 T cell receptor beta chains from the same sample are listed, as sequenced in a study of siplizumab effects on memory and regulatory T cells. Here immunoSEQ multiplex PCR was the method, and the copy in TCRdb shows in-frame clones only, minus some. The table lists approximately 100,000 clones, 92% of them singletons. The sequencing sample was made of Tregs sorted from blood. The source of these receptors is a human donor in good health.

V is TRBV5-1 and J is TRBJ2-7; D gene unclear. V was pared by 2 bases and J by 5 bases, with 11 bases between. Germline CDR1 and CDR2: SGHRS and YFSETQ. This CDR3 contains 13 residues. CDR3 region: CASSFISANEQYF. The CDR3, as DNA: TGCGCCAGCAGCTTTATTTCGGCGAACGAGCAGTACTTC.

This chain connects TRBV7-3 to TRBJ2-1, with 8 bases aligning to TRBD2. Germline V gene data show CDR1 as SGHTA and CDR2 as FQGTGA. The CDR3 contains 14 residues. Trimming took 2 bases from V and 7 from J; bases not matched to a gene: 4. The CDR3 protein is CASSLYGRGNEQFF. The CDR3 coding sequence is TGTGCCAGCAGCTTATACGGGAGGGGTAATGAGCAGTTCTTC. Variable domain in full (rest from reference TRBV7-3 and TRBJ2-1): GAGVSQTPSNKVTEKGKYVELRCDPISGHTALYWYRQSLGQGPEFLIYFQGTGAADDSGLPNDRFFAVRPEGSVSTLKIQRTERGDSAVYLCASSLYGRGNEQFFGPGTRLTVL.

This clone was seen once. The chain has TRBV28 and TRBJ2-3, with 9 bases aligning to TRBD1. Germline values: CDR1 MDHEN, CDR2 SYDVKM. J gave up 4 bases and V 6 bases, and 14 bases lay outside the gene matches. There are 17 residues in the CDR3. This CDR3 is CASRDPGGQGFPDTQYF. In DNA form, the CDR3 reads TGTGCCAGCAGGGATCCGGGGGGACAGGGTTTCCCAGATACGCAGTATTTT.

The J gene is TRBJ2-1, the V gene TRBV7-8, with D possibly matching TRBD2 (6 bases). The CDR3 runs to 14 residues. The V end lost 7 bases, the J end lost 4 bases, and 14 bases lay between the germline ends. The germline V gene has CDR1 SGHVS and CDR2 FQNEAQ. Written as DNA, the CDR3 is TGTGCCAGCAACCTTAGACTAGAATACAATGAGCAGTTCTTC. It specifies CASNLRLEYNEQFF.